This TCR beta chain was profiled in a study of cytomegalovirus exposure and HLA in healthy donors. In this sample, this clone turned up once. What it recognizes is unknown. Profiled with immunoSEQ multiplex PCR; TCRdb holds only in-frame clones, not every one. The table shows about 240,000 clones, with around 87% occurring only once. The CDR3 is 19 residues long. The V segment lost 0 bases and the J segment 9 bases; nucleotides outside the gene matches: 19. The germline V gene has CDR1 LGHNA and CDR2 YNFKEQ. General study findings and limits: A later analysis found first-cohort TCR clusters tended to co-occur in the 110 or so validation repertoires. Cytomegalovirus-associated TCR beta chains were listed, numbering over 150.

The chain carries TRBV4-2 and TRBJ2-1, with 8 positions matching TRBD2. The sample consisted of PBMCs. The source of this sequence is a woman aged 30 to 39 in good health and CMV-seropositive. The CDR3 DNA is TGTGCCAGCAGCCAAGATTTTTTTCGGCTAGCGGGTAGGGGGGGTGAGCAGTTCTTC. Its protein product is CASSQDFFRLAGRGGEQFF.